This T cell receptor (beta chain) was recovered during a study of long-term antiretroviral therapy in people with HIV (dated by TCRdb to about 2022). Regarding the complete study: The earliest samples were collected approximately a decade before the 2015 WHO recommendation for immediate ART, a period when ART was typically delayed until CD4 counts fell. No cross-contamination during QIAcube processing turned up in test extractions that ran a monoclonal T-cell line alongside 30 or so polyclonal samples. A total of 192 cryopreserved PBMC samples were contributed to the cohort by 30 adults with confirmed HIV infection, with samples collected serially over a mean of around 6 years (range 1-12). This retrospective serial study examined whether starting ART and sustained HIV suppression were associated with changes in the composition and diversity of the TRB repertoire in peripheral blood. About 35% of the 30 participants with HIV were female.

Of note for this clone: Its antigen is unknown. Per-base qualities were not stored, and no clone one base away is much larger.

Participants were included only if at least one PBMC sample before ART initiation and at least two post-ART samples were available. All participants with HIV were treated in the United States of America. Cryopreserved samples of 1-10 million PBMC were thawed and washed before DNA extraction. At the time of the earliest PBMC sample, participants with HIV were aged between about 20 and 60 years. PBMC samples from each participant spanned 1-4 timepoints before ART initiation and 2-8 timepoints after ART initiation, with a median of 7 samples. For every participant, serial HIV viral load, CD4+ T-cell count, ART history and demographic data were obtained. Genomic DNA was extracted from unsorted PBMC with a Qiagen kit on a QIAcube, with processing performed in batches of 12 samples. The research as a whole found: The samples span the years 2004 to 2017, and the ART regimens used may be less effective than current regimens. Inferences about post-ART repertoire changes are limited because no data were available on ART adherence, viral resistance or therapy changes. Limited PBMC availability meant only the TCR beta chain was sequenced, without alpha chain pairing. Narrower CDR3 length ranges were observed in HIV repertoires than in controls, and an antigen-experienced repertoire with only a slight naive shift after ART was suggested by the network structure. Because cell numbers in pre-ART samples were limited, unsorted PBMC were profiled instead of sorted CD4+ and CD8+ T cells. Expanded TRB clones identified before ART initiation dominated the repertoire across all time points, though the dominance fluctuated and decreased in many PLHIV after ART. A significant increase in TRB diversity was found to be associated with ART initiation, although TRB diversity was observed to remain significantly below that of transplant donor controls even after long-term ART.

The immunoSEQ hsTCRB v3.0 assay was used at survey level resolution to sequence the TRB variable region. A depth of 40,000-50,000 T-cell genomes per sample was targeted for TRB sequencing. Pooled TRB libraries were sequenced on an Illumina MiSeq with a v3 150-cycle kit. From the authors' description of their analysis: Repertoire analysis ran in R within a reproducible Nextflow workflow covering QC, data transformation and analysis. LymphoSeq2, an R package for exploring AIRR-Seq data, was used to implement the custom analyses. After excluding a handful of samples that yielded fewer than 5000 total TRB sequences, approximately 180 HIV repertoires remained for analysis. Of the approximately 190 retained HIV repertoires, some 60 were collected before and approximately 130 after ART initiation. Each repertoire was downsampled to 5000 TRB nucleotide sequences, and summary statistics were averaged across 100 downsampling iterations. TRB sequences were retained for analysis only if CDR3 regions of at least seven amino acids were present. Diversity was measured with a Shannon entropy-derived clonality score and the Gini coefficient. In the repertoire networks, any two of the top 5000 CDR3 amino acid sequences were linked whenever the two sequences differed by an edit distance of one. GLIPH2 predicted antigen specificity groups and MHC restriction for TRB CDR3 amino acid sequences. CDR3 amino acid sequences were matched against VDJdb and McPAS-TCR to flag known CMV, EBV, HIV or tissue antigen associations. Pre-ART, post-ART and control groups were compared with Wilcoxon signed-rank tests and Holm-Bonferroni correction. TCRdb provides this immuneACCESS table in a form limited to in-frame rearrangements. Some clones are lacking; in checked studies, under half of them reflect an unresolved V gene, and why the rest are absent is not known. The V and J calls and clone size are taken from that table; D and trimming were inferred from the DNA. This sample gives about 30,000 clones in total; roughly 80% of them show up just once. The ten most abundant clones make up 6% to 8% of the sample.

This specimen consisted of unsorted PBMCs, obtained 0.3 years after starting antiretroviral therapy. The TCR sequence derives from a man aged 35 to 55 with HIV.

The sequence in DNA is TGTGCCAGCAGCTTGGAGGTTGGACACCAAGCTTTCTTT. Translation gives CASSLEVGHQAFF. The sequence links TRBV5-4 to TRBJ1-1, and TRBD1 may be the D gene, going by 5 matching bases. The CDR3 runs 13 residues from the cysteine to the phenylalanine. The kept DNA is CDR3 alone, 39 bases in frame from the first base. The germline V gene (reference sequence) supplies CDR1 SGHNT and CDR2 YYREEE. V and J are truncated by 0 bases and 9 bases respectively, leaving an intervening sequence of 12 bases.